The 2 T cell receptor beta chains given below trace back to one sample, sequenced in a study of blood T cell repertoires in COVID-19. Generated by immunoSEQ multiplex PCR, the TCRdb table keeps only in-frame clones and is missing some. The sample comprises some 150,000 clones, around 90% of which are singletons, and 1.5% to 2% rests with the top ten. The sample consisted of peripheral blood. These receptors all stem from a woman between 50 and 59 years old with acute or convalescent COVID-19.

The J gene is TRBJ1-6, the V gene TRBV6-2 or TRBV6-3; a weak D match, TRBD1 (5 bases). The germline V gene has CDR1 MNHEY and CDR2 SVGEGT. Between the trimmed V and J ends, which lost 6 bases and 10 bases, there was a span of 19 bases. The length of the CDR3 is 15 residues. CDR3 in amino acids: CASSPPPPRGSPLHF. CDR3 coding DNA: TGTGCCAGCAGCCCTCCTCCCCCTAGGGGATCACCCCTCCACTTT.

The chain carries TRBV5-1 and TRBJ2-3; 7 bases map to TRBD1. From germline, CDR1 is SGHRS and CDR2 YFSETQ. V shed 0 bases, J shed 9 bases, and the junction held 10 bases outside the gene matches. The CDR3 covers 15 residues. The CDR3: CASSLAVKGQETQYF. The CDR3 DNA follows: TGCGCCAGCAGCTTGGCCGTTAAAGGACAGGAGACGCAGTATTTT.